Below are 18 T cell receptor beta chains sequenced from a single sample in a study of T cells in Graves' hyperthyroidism and ophthalmopathy. TCR beta CDR3 regions were amplified from RNA. HTBI primers were employed in a first-round RT-PCR of the TCR CDR3. TCRdb re-called the multiplex PCR reads with MiXCR, one entry per CDR3 protein. The table includes around 250,000 distinct CDR3 sequences, roughly 15% detected once. Input material: blood. These receptors came from a woman in her 40s with Graves' hyperthyroidism that later progressed to Graves' ophthalmopathy.

This clonotype was seen ten or more times. This rearrangement joins TRBV7-2 to TRBJ2-4, with TRBD1 matching over 7 bases. The V gene end was trimmed by 1 base and the J gene end by 6 bases; junction bases not matched to a gene: 12. Germline CDR1 SGHTA, CDR2 FQGNSA. The CDR3 contains 17 residues. As DNA, the CDR3 is TGTGCCAGCAGCTTAGGTGTGAGGGTACAGGGGCCAAACATTCAGTACTTC. It yields the protein CASSLGVRVQGPNIQYF.

This clonotype was counted at least ten times. CDR3 protein: CASSWGLENNEQFF. CDR3 nucleotide sequence: TGTGCCAGCAGCTGGGGACTAGAAAACAATGAGCAGTTCTTC. The rearrangement links TRBV5-8 to TRBJ2-1; 8 bases map to TRBD2. CDR3 length: 14 residues. J gave up 5 bases and V 3 bases, and 4 bases lay outside the gene matches. The V gene's germline CDR1 is SGHTS and CDR2 YDEGEE.

This clonotype occurred many times. The chain links TRBV2 to TRBJ2-5; D remains unclear. Germline CDR1 reads SNHLY; CDR2 reads FYNNEI. The CDR3 is 15 amino acids. Trimming cost V 7 bases and J 3 bases, with 18 bases left between them. The CDR3 loop is CASMAENLPKETQYF. CDR3 DNA sequence: TGTGCCAGCATGGCGGAAAATCTTCCTAAAGAGACCCAGTACTTC.

This clonotype has a count of ten or more. The CDR3 sequence: CASRGDRGHTEAFF. CDR3 in DNA: TGCGCCAGCAGGGGGGACAGGGGGCATACTGAAGCTTTCTTT. V is TRBV10-2 and J is TRBJ1-1; 12 bases line up with TRBD1. The CDR3 covers 14 residues. V trimming: 6 bases; J trimming: 5 bases; junction bases outside the gene matches: 4. Per the germline V gene, CDR1 is WSHSY and CDR2 is SAAADI.

This clonotype was observed many times. The CDR3 region has the DNA TGTGCCAGCAGGGATAACAGGGGGCGCGGGGAGACCCAGTACTTC. Its protein product is CASRDNRGRGETQYF. The chain combines TRBV2 with TRBJ2-5, with 9 bases identical to TRBD1. Germline V lookup: CDR1 SNHLY, CDR2 FYNNEI. The V segment lost 6 bases and the J segment 5 bases; nucleotides outside the gene matches: 10. The CDR3 has 15 residues.

The V gene is TRBV7-9, the J gene TRBJ1-4; D gene unclear. The CDR3 totals 15 residues. The V gene lost 5 bases and the J gene lost 5 bases, with 15 bases spanning the gap. CDR1 and CDR2 (germline): SEHNR, FQNEAQ (reference sequence). CDR3 DNA: TGTGCCAGCAGCGCGAGGAGACTGAGAAATGAAAAACTGTTTTTT. It yields the protein CASSARRLRNEKLFF.

At least ten counts were recorded for this clonotype. In DNA, the CDR3 is TGTGCCAGCAGCGTAGTTGGGGCTAGCGGGTTGGACAGCGATGAGCAGTTCTTC. This codes for CASSVVGASGLDSDEQFF. The chain uses TRBV9 and TRBJ2-1, with 8 bases matching TRBD2. CDR1 SGDLS and CDR2 YYNGEE come from the germline V gene. Unmatched junction bases numbered 16, after V lost 0 bases and J lost 8 bases. This CDR3 is built from 18 residues.

This chain connects TRBV18 to TRBJ1-4; D ambiguous. CDR1 and CDR2 from the germline V gene are KGHSH and LQKENI. The CDR3 consists of 13 residues. V dropped 2 bases and J dropped 5 bases, with 6 bases sitting between them. CDR3 coding DNA: TGTGCCAGCTCACCAGTAACAAATGAAAAACTGTTTTTT. Protein sequence: CASSPVTNEKLFF. Using reference TRBV18 and TRBJ1-4 for the parts outside the CDR3, the full variable domain is NAGVMQNPRHLVRRRGQEARLRCSPMKGHSHVYWYRQLPEEGLKFMVYLQKENIIDESGMPKERFSAEFPKEGPSILRIQQVVRGDSAAYFCASSPVTNEKLFFGSGTQLSVL.

The table lists this clonotype with many counts. The chain recombines TRBV3-1 with TRBJ1-2; possibly TRBD1 for D (6 bases). The CDR3 contains 16 residues. The germline V and J ends were trimmed by 2 bases and 2 bases, with 15 bases remaining between them. Germline CDR1 reads LGHDT; CDR2 reads YNNKEL (reference sequence). The DNA for the CDR3 is TGTGCCAGCAGCCAAAGGGAAAGGGGGAGAAACTATGGCTACACCTTC. Encoded protein: CASSQRERGRNYGYTF. The full variable domain, its missing parts supplied by reference TRBV3-1 and TRBJ1-2, is DTAVSQTPKYLVTQMGNDKSIKCEQNLGHDTMYWYKQDSKKFLKIMFSYNNKELIINETVPNRFSPKSPDKAHLNLHINSLELGDSAVYFCASSQRERGRNYGYTFGSGTRLTVV.

This clonotype was observed a few times. The chain carries TRBV7-9 and TRBJ1-2; 8 nucleotides line up with TRBD1. V dropped 4 bases and J dropped 4; count of bases not matched to a gene: 8. CDR3 size: 15 residues. Germline values: CDR1 SEHNR, CDR2 FQNEAQ (reference sequence). DNA of the CDR3: TGTGCCAGCAGCTCCCCAGGGGGCTCAGGCTATGGCTACACCTTC. Translating it yields CASSSPGGSGYGYTF.

In this sample, this clonotype turned up many times. This chain uses TRBV7-8 with TRBJ2-3, with 13 bases matching TRBD2. The CDR3 consists of 18 residues. Germline V gives CDR1 SGHVS, CDR2 FQNEAQ. With 5 bases clipped from V and 4 bases from J, the junction kept 12 bases outside the gene matches. Here the CDR3 reads CASSPILAGGPRADTQYF. The CDR3 bases are TGTGCCAGCAGCCCTATACTAGCGGGAGGGCCACGTGCAGATACGCAGTATTTT.

This clonotype was counted at least ten times. This chain joins TRBV4-1 and TRBJ2-1; 9 bases are a match to TRBD2. The CDR3 has 17 amino acids. The trim removed 3 bases at V and 0 bases at J, leaving 6 bases unmatched. Looked up from germline, CDR1 is MGHRA and CDR2 is YSYEKL. CDR3 loop: CASSHTGLASSYNEQFF. The CDR3 region has the DNA TGCGCCAGCAGCCATACCGGACTAGCGAGCTCCTACAATGAGCAGTTCTTC.

This clonotype was seen many times. The rearrangement uses TRBV20-1 and TRBJ2-1; 14 bases match TRBD2. Trimming cost V 7 bases and J 10 bases; bases outside gene matches: 12. CDR3 size: 15 residues. CDR1 DFQATT and CDR2 SNEGSKA come from the germline V gene (reference sequence). The CDR3 nucleotides read TGCAGTGTCGTCCCGGGACTAGCGGGAGTCCGCGAGCAGTTCTTC. Translation gives CSVVPGLAGVREQFF.

With regard to this clonotype: A much larger clone lies a single base off, so this may be a read error. This sequence joins TRBV27 and TRBJ2-7; unclear D gene. The CDR3 consists of 14 residues. From germline, CDR1 is MNHEY and CDR2 SMNVEV (reference sequence). Here the CDR3 reads CASSPRRNPYGQYF. DNA for the CDR3: TGTGCCAGCAGCCCCCGCCGCAATCCCTACGGGCAGTACTTC.

There are many counts of this clonotype. The chain is built from TRBV12-3 or TRBV12-4 and TRBJ2-1; 7 bases map to TRBD2. V shed 5 bases, J shed 2 bases, and the junction held 6 bases outside the gene matches. This CDR3 is built from 15 residues. The CDR3 DNA sequence: TGTGCCAGCAGTCGAGCGGCGGGGGCCTACAATGAGCAGTTCTTC. Its protein is CASSRAAGAYNEQFF.

The gene calls are TRBV6-5 and TRBJ1-2; 7 nucleotides line up with TRBD1. The V and J ends lost 2 bases and 6 bases, in that order; junction bases with no gene match: 15. The CDR3 covers 17 residues. CDR1 is MNHEY and CDR2 is SVGAGI in the germline V gene. The CDR3 here is CASSYTLEATGTDGYTF. The CDR3 DNA sequence: TGTGCCAGCAGTTACACCCTTGAAGCGACAGGGACCGATGGCTACACCTTC.

There are a few counts of this clonotype. The genes are TRBV5-1 and TRBJ2-7; 8 bases line up with TRBD2. J lost 3 bases, V lost 4 bases, and 6 bases had no gene match. The CDR3 has 14 amino acids. The germline V gene encodes CDR1 SGHRS and CDR2 YFSETQ. The CDR3 spells CASSPPTSVYEQYF. The CDR3 bases are TGCGCCAGCAGCCCCCCGACTAGCGTCTACGAGCAGTACTTC.

A remark on this clonotype: One end of the junction varies from germline; a read error may be responsible. The chain employs TRBV6-5 and TRBJ1-1; D may be TRBD1 (6 bases). Germline values: CDR1 MNHEY, CDR2 SVGAGI. The CDR3 runs to 15 residues. DNA of the CDR3: TGTGCCAGCACTTACAGGGTAGGTGGGAACACTGAAGCTTTCTTT. Translating it yields CASTYRVGGNTEAFF.